This T cell receptor beta chain was identified during a study of OX40 agonist ivuxolimab in advanced cancers. Background on the study: Cancers in dose escalation were hepatocellular, melanoma, renal cell and head and neck.

Study outcomes and limitations: With doses of 0.1-3.0 mg/kg, partial responders showed among the lowest clonal expansion.

Only one count was recorded for this clone. What it recognizes is unknown. This table comes from immunoSEQ multiplex PCR, and its TCRdb copy is limited to in-frame clones, with some not included. The repertoire has around 82,000 clones, more than 70% of them found once; the top ten carry around 0.5%. The clonotype comes from an adult with an advanced solid tumor such as melanoma, head and neck, liver or kidney cancer. The sequences come from CD4+ or CD8+ T cells sorted from blood, collected in a trial of the OX40 agonist ivuxolimab.

CDR3 bases: TGTGCCAGCAGCGTAGCTACTGGGGGGGGGAGGAATGAAAAACTGTTTTTT. Translating it yields CASSVATGGGRNEKLFF. This chain links TRBV9 with TRBJ1-4; D possibly corresponds to TRBD1 (5 bases). CDR1 and CDR2 from the germline V gene are SGDLS and YYNGEE. The CDR3 consists of 17 residues. Trimming removed 0 bases at V and 5 bases at J, with 17 bases between.